This T cell receptor beta chain was profiled in a study of Tregs in tolerant kidney transplant recipients. The assay was immunoSEQ multiplex PCR, and TCRdb's table has in-frame clones only and misses some. The repertoire holds tens of thousands of clones, 80% to 90% seen once, with under 2.5% in the top ten. Trimming left V 1 base short and J 6 bases short, with 15 bases between. Germline CDR1 is LGHNA and CDR2 is YSLEER. The CDR3 contains 15 residues. Sequenced here: Tregs from blood, sampled before the transplant. This sequence joins TRBV4-3 and TRBJ1-2; tentative D call: TRBD1 (5 bases). The sequence was collected from a human donor who received a combined kidney and bone marrow transplant. CDR3 sequence: CASSQAGTGGHGYTF. The CDR3 DNA is TGCGCCAGCAGCCAAGCGGGGACGGGCGGGCATGGCTACACCTTC.